These 11 T cell receptor beta chains came from one sample sequenced in a study of CD8 T cells in ankylosing spondylitis. A single record per CDR3 protein comes from TCRdb applying MiXCR to the 5' RACE reads. The table shows 350,000 or so distinct CDR3 sequences, with about 15% occurring only once. Sequencing used blood, either unsorted or a sorted T cell fraction (not recorded which). The source is a male donor with ankylosing spondylitis or in good health (not recorded which).

CDR3 in amino acids: CSASQGGETQYF. The CDR3 nucleotides are TGCAGTGCTTCTCAGGGAGGAGAGACCCAGTACTTC. The chain combines TRBV20-1 with TRBJ2-5; possible D gene TRBD2, 6 bases. Germline loops: CDR1 DFQATT, CDR2 SNEGSKA (reference sequence). V was trimmed by 5 bases and J by 4 bases, leaving 11 bases between them. The CDR3 is made up of 12 amino acids.

This clonotype was counted many times. The rearrangement links TRBV12-3 or TRBV12-4 to TRBJ2-1, with D possibly TRBD2 on 6 matching bases. This CDR3 region has 16 residues. V was shortened by 6 bases and J by 3 bases, with 18 bases between the two germline ends. The CDR3 coding sequence is TGTGCCAGCAGAACTACGTCAGGCGGGATCTACAATGAGCAGTTCTTC. It is translated as CASRTTSGGIYNEQFF.

V is TRBV12-3 or TRBV12-4 and J is TRBJ1-2; perhaps TRBD1 as D (5 bases). The CDR3 length is 15 residues. Trimming cost V 1 base and J 7 bases, with 16 bases left between them. This chain's CDR3 is CASSLVTGTEGGYTF. CDR3 DNA: TGTGCCAGCAGTTTAGTTACAGGAACGGAAGGTGGCTACACCTTC.

This clonotype occurred many times. The CDR3 protein is CASSSEGRGTGELFF. DNA of the CDR3: TGTGCCAGCAGTTCCGAGGGAAGGGGGACCGGGGAGCTGTTTTTT. The chain couples TRBV27 to TRBJ2-2, with a tentative D call TRBD1 (6 bases). This CDR3 spans 15 amino acids. V was pared by 4 bases and J by 5 bases, with 14 bases between. Germline-derived CDR1 and CDR2 are MNHEY and SMNVEV (reference sequence).

This sequence joins TRBV18 and TRBJ2-6; unclear D gene. Per the germline V gene, CDR1 is KGHSH and CDR2 is LQKENI. V gave up 6 bases and J gave up 0 bases, with 18 bases separating them. There are 18 residues in the CDR3. CDR3 sequence: CASSQLMTANSGANVLTF. CDR3 sequence (DNA): TGTGCCAGCTCGCAGCTCATGACTGCGAACTCTGGGGCCAACGTCCTGACTTTC.

This clonotype was counted ten times or more. CDR3 amino acids: CASSSQGHPATANNEQFF. The CDR3 nucleotides are TGCGCCAGCAGCTCACAGGGACATCCCGCGACCGCCAACAATGAGCAGTTCTTC. The gene calls are TRBV5-1 and TRBJ2-1; the D gene is possibly TRBD1 (6 bases). The CDR3 runs 18 residues. Trimming stripped 3 bases from V and 5 bases from J, with 24 bases between. Germline V lookup: CDR1 SGHRS, CDR2 YFSETQ.

The rearrangement joins TRBV7-8 to TRBJ2-7, with 8 bases fitting TRBD1. V gave up 3 bases and J gave up 6 bases; unmatched junction bases: 7. The CDR3 consists of 14 residues. Germline loops: CDR1 SGHVS, CDR2 FQNEAQ. The CDR3 spells CASSFGVQGAEQYF. Written as DNA, the CDR3 is TGTGCCAGCAGCTTTGGGGTCCAGGGGGCCGAGCAGTACTTC.

The chain carries TRBV6-5 and TRBJ1-1; D perhaps matches TRBD1 (5 bases). The CDR3 runs to 15 residues. Trimming removed 2 bases from V and 5 bases from J, with 15 bases in between. In germline, CDR1 is MNHEY, CDR2 SVGAGI. The CDR3 DNA follows: TGTGCCAGCAGTTACGAGGGGCGGAGGTGGACTGAAGCTTTCTTT. Residues: CASSYEGRRWTEAFF.

The sample holds a few counts of this clonotype. This rearrangement joins TRBV4-2 to TRBJ1-4; TRBD1 might be the D (5 bases). Germline V gene lookup returns CDR1 LGHNA and CDR2 YNFKEQ. Trimming stripped 1 base from V and 5 bases from J, with 17 bases between. The length of the CDR3 is 17 residues. This CDR3 reads CASSQVGVGRDNEKLFF. CDR3 bases: TGTGCCAGCAGCCAAGTGGGCGTGGGCAGGGACAATGAAAAACTGTTTTTT.

This clonotype was seen at least ten times. The chain carries TRBV15 and TRBJ2-1; TRBD2 agrees at 9 bases. The CDR3 loop spans 16 amino acids. V trimming: 5 bases; J trimming: 7 bases; junction bases outside the gene matches: 12. The germline V gene encodes CDR1 LNHNV and CDR2 YYDKDF (reference sequence). This chain's CDR3 is CATSPQQLTSGNEQFF. CDR3 coding DNA: TGTGCCACCAGCCCCCAGCAGCTTACTAGCGGGAATGAGCAGTTCTTC.

This clonotype was counted a few times. The chain combines TRBV5-6 with TRBJ1-2, with TRBD1 matching over 12 bases. The junction had 8 bases not matched to a gene; V was cut back by 4 bases and J by 4 bases. The length of the CDR3 is 16 residues. Germline V gives CDR1 SGHDT, CDR2 YYEEEE. The CDR3 reads CASSRGQGAIGYGYTF. CDR3 sequence (DNA): TGTGCCAGCAGCCGGGGACAGGGGGCGATCGGCTATGGCTACACCTTC.